These 19 T cell receptor beta chains share one sample of origin, sequenced in a study of T-cell reconstitution after alpha-beta-depleted transplantation in children. A library of TCRbeta sequences, prepared with unique molecular identifiers, was generated. In TCRdb, the PCR reads were re-called with MiXCR into one record per CDR3 protein. Of about a million distinct CDR3 sequences in the sample, less than 30% were seen once. Material: PBMCs, mostly from graft donor cells, obtained 360 days after TCRalphabeta/CD19-depleted stem cell transplant. The receptors originated from a boy under two years old who had a stem cell transplant for SCID, so the T cells may come from the graft donor.

The J gene is TRBJ2-7, the V gene TRBV27; 7 bases match TRBD1. The CDR3 loop spans 16 amino acids. The ends lost 2 bases at V and 7 bases at J; junction bases unmatched: 14. Germline CDR1 MNHEY, CDR2 SMNVEV (reference sequence). DNA for the CDR3: TGTGCCAGCAGTTTAAAAAGGGGGCGCACTCGGAGGGAGCAGTACTTC. Its translation is CASSLKRGRTRREQYF.

The chain has TRBV11-2 and TRBJ2-6, with D uncertain. CDR1 is SGHAT and CDR2 is FQNNGV in the germline V gene. The CDR3 runs 17 residues. Trimming took 6 bases from V and 0 from J, leaving 15 bases between them. The CDR3 DNA follows: TGTGCCAGCAGATGGGTCGGGTCCGACTCTGGGGCCAACGTCCTGACTTTC. As protein: CASRWVGSDSGANVLTF.

The chain carries TRBV4-1 and TRBJ1-1; 7 bases are a match to TRBD1. Germline CDR1 and CDR2: MGHRA and YSYEKL. After removal of 3 bases from V and 0 bases from J, the junction contained 13 bases not matched to a gene. CDR3 length: 18 amino acids. The CDR3 sequence is CASSHRRQGEGLNTEAFF. CDR3 in DNA: TGCGCCAGCAGCCATCGCCGACAGGGTGAGGGGCTGAACACTGAAGCTTTCTTT.

This clonotype was detected a few times. This rearrangement joins TRBV11-1 to TRBJ1-3, with D perhaps matching TRBD1 (6 bases). V was cut by 6 bases and J by 0 bases, with 21 bases left in between. Germline V CDR1 and CDR2: SGHAT, FQDESV (reference sequence). CDR3 length: 18 residues. The CDR3 DNA follows: TGTGCCAGCAGTTCCTCGCGGGACCCAGGGGACTCTGGAAACACCATATATTTT. It translates to CASSSSRDPGDSGNTIYF.

Points on this clonotype: A junction boundary mismatches the germline segment, possibly from a read error. The chain uses TRBV7-6 and TRBJ1-4; D may be TRBD1 (5 bases). CDR3 length: 14 amino acids. CDR1 is SGHVS and CDR2 is FNYEAQ in the germline V gene. CDR3 amino acids: CSSSLSRAGEKLFF. The DNA of the CDR3 is TGTTCCAGCAGCTTAAGCAGGGCGGGAGAAAAACTGTTTTTT.

The chain couples TRBV5-4 to TRBJ2-1; the match to TRBD2 covers 10 bases. This CDR3 comprises 14 residues. Germline V CDR1 and CDR2: SGHNT, YYREEE (reference sequence). V was pared by 4 bases and J by 7 bases, with 5 bases of the junction left unmatched. DNA for the CDR3: TGTGCCAGCAGCCCGGAAGCGGGGGGGAATGAGCAGTTCTTC. Its protein product is CASSPEAGGNEQFF.

The chain recombines TRBV6-5 with TRBJ2-7; D may be TRBD1 (6 bases). V was clipped by 0 bases and J by 2 bases, with 17 bases between them. Germline CDR1 MNHEY, CDR2 SVGAGI. The CDR3 is 17 amino acids. CDR3: CASSYSINRESPYEQYF. The CDR3 DNA reads as TGTGCCAGCAGTTACTCGATTAACAGGGAGTCCCCCTACGAGCAGTACTTC.

This clonotype was observed at least ten times. The rearrangement joins TRBV27 to TRBJ2-7, with D perhaps TRBD1 or TRBD2 (5 bases each). Germline V gene data show CDR1 as MNHEY and CDR2 as SMNVEV (reference sequence). With 5 bases removed from V and 1 base from J, the gap between germline ends came to 21 bases. The CDR3 totals 17 residues. CDR3 residues: CASSKGTSPFDSYEQYF. For the CDR3, the DNA is TGTGCCAGCAGTAAAGGGACGTCGCCCTTCGATTCCTACGAGCAGTACTTC.

The rearrangement uses TRBV10-3 and TRBJ1-2, with a weak D call TRBD1 (6 bases). The V gene lost 9 bases and the J gene lost 5 bases, with 22 bases spanning the gap. Germline CDR1 reads ENHRY; CDR2 reads SYGVKD. This CDR3 is built from 15 residues. The CDR3 reads CAITAGIGGPYGYTF. The CDR3 nucleotides are TGTGCCATTACAGCAGGAATAGGGGGTCCATATGGCTACACCTTC.

A few counts support this clonotype. The rearrangement uses TRBV5-6 and TRBJ2-1, with D possibly TRBD1 on 5 matching bases. Trimming cost V 0 bases and J 3 bases, with 10 bases left between them. The CDR3 runs to 15 residues. CDR1 SGHDT and CDR2 YYEEEE come from the germline V gene. CDR3 amino acids: CASSLGQINYNEQFF. CDR3 in DNA: TGTGCCAGCAGCTTGGGACAGATAAACTACAATGAGCAGTTCTTC.

The chain employs TRBV25-1 and TRBJ2-3; D is possibly TRBD1 (6 bases). Germline CDR1 and CDR2: MGHDK and SYGVNS. The V and J ends lost 4 bases and 10 bases respectively, with 15 bases between them. The CDR3 consists of 13 residues. CDR3 bases: TGTGCCAGCAGTGGATTACAGGGAGAGGCGCAGTATTTT. Translated: CASSGLQGEAQYF.

This chain links TRBV4-1 with TRBJ1-5; no reliable D call. V was clipped by 1 base and J by 6 bases, with 7 bases between them. The CDR3 has 13 amino acids. CDR1 is MGHRA and CDR2 is YSYEKL in the germline V gene. This CDR3 is CASSQVLLQPQHF. The CDR3 DNA is TGCGCCAGCAGCCAAGTGTTGCTTCAGCCCCAGCATTTT.

The chain carries TRBV7-9 and TRBJ2-3, with TRBD2 matching 11 bases. Germline CDR1 reads SEHNR; CDR2 reads FQNEAQ (reference sequence). This CDR3 spans 16 amino acids. V gave up 5 bases and J gave up 1 base; unmatched junction bases: 5. The CDR3 loop reads CASSTPTSGGTDTQYF. The CDR3 region has the DNA TGTGCCAGCAGCACACCGACTAGCGGGGGCACAGATACGCAGTATTTT.

This clonotype was seen a single time. This chain uses TRBV18 with TRBJ1-2, with 12 nucleotides matching TRBD1. The CDR3 sequence is 15 residues long. Per germline, CDR1 KGHSH and CDR2 LQKENI. With 1 base clipped from V and 8 bases from J, the junction kept 5 bases outside the gene matches. The CDR3 loop reads CASSPLGQGANGYTF. The CDR3 DNA is TGTGCCAGCTCACCACTGGGACAGGGGGCGAACGGCTACACCTTC.

The chain carries TRBV5-4 and TRBJ2-1, with D perhaps assigned TRBD1 or TRBD2 (5 bases each). CDR3 length: 13 residues. CDR1 is SGHNT, CDR2 YYREEE, per germline (reference sequence). The V gene lost 4 bases and the J gene lost 9 bases, with 14 bases spanning the gap. The CDR3 DNA follows: TGTGCCAGCAGCCCCGGGCCGGGGCCTGAGCAGTTCTTC. This encodes CASSPGPGPEQFF.

The chain is built from TRBV20-1 and TRBJ2-5; D is ambiguous. Germline V gene sequence: CDR1 DFQATT, CDR2 SNEGSKA (reference sequence). V was shortened by 1 base and J by 4 bases, with 7 bases between the two germline ends. The CDR3 sequence is 12 residues long. The CDR3 region has the DNA TGCAGTGCTAGAGGTCGTATAGAGACCCAGTACTTC. Translation: CSARGRIETQYF.

At least ten counts were recorded for this clonotype. J is TRBJ2-7 and V is TRBV20-1; either TRBD1 or TRBD2 may supply D (5 bases each). The CDR3 has 14 amino acids. V lost 3 bases to trimming and J lost 5 bases, with 17 bases between them. From germline, CDR1 is DFQATT and CDR2 SNEGSKA (reference sequence). The CDR3 loop is CSASHGRGLDEQYF. The CDR3 DNA follows: TGCAGTGCTAGTCACGGACGGGGCTTGGACGAGCAGTACTTC.

This rearrangement joins TRBV5-1 to TRBJ2-1, with 8 nucleotides matching TRBD1. The CDR3 totals 16 residues. The germline V gene has CDR1 SGHRS and CDR2 YFSETQ. Losses at the gene ends were 0 bases for V and 0 bases for J; bases not matched to a gene: 2. CDR3 loop: CASSLARGPSYNEQFF. The DNA of the CDR3 is TGCGCCAGCAGCTTGGCCAGGGGGCCCTCCTACAATGAGCAGTTCTTC.

The V gene is TRBV28, the J gene TRBJ2-7, with D maybe TRBD2 (5 bases). Trimming shortened V by 8 bases and J by 2 bases, and 10 bases separated the two germline ends. The germline V gene encodes CDR1 MDHEN and CDR2 SYDVKM. The CDR3 length is 12 residues. The CDR3 here is CASRTGAYEQYF. CDR3 sequence (DNA): TGTGCCAGCCGTACCGGGGCCTACGAGCAGTACTTC.